One and the same sample provided the 12 T cell receptor beta chains below, sequenced in a study of CD8 T cells in ankylosing spondylitis. Study findings and constraints: Within ankylosing spondylitis blood, a TCR beta motif made up of eight highly homologous variants appeared to be characteristic.

No cognate antigen is known for these TCRs. Each CDR3 protein gets one entry after TCRdb re-called the 5' RACE reads with MiXCR. The data contain around 220,000 distinct CDR3 sequences, 15% to 20% of them singletons. Sequencing was done on a sample of blood, either unsorted or a sorted T cell fraction (not recorded which). These receptors all stem from a male donor with ankylosing spondylitis.

The chain joins TRBV11-2 to TRBJ1-1, with a weak D call TRBD1 (5 bases). Trimming pared 1 base from V and 3 bases from J, leaving 9 bases between. The CDR3 covers 14 residues. Germline V CDR1 and CDR2: SGHAT, FQNNGV. CDR3 region: CASSLGQSDTEAFF. The CDR3 coding sequence is TGTGCCAGCAGCTTAGGACAGAGTGACACTGAAGCTTTCTTT. Full variable domain (rest looked up from reference TRBV11-2 and TRBJ1-1): EAGVAQSPRYKIIEKRQSVAFWCNPISGHATLYWYQQILGQGPKLLIQFQNNGVVDDSQLPKDRFSAERLKGVDSTLKIQPAKLEDSAVYLCASSLGQSDTEAFFGQGTRLTVV.

There are a few counts of this clonotype. The chain is built from TRBV7-2 and TRBJ1-1; no reliable D call. This CDR3 comprises 13 residues. CDR1 is SGHTA, CDR2 FQGNSA, per germline. Deletions cut 3 bases from V and 8 bases from J, with 13 bases between. DNA of the CDR3: TGTGCCAGCAGCTTCGGTAACTTTTTCGAAGCTTTCTTT. It yields the protein CASSFGNFFEAFF.

The chain employs TRBV2 and TRBJ2-5; 8 bases map to TRBD2. The CDR3 has 15 amino acids. Germline V gene data show CDR1 as SNHLY and CDR2 as FYNNEI. V gave up 1 base and J gave up 2 bases; unmatched junction bases: 3. The CDR3 sequence: CASSEGLARQETQYF. The CDR3, as DNA: TGTGCCAGCAGTGAAGGACTAGCGAGACAAGAGACCCAGTACTTC.

V and J are TRBV28 and TRBJ2-7, with 7 bases lining up with TRBD2. Germline V CDR1 and CDR2: MDHEN, SYDVKM. V lost 3 bases to trimming and J lost 6 bases; unmatched junction nucleotides: 8. This CDR3 is built from 14 residues. This chain's CDR3 is CASSFLAGVPEQYF. In DNA form, the CDR3 reads TGTGCCAGCAGTTTCCTTGCGGGAGTGCCCGAGCAGTACTTC.

The genes are TRBV5-1 and TRBJ2-7; D possibly uses TRBD1 or TRBD2 (5 bases each). The CDR3 sequence is 15 residues long. With 6 bases removed from V and 5 bases from J, the gap between germline ends came to 21 bases. Germline V gene lookup returns CDR1 SGHRS and CDR2 YFSETQ. CDR3 in DNA: TGCGCCAGCACCTTTAAGGCCCACGGGGCCGACGAGCAGTACTTC. Residues: CASTFKAHGADEQYF.

The chain links TRBV3-1 to TRBJ2-7; 9 positions agree with TRBD1. The J segment lost 3 bases and the V segment lost 1 base, leaving 1 base of the junction unmatched. CDR1 is LGHDT and CDR2 is YNNKEL in the germline V gene (reference sequence). There are 14 residues in the CDR3. In DNA, the CDR3 is TGTGCCAGCAGCCAAGTGGACAGGGGCTACGAGCAGTACTTC. The encoded protein is CASSQVDRGYEQYF.

This chain uses TRBV4-1 with TRBJ1-4, with D tentatively TRBD1 (5 bases). This CDR3 contains 16 residues. The V gene's germline CDR1 is MGHRA and CDR2 YSYEKL. Trimming took off 0 bases at V and 6 bases at J, with 14 bases between the two ends. The CDR3 DNA reads as TGCGCCAGCAGCCAAGAAGCTGGGGACTACGATGAAAAACTGTTTTTT. The encoded protein is CASSQEAGDYDEKLFF.

This clonotype was detected a few times. The V gene is TRBV12-3 or TRBV12-4, the J gene TRBJ1-2; a possible D gene is TRBD1 (5 bases). With 4 bases removed from V and 4 bases from J, the gap between germline ends came to 10 bases. The CDR3 spans 13 residues. The CDR3 DNA reads as TGTGCCAGCAGTTCTACAGGTGTCTATGGCTACACCTTC. Translation gives CASSSTGVYGYTF.

This chain links TRBV20-1 with TRBJ1-5; 7 positions match TRBD1. V dropped 0 bases and J dropped 5; count of bases not matched to a gene: 7. Germline CDR1 and CDR2: DFQATT and SNEGSKA (reference sequence). CDR3 size: 15 residues. CDR3 nucleotides: TGCAGTGCTAGAGATCGGGACAGTCTCTATCAGCCCCAGCATTTT. Its protein product is CSARDRDSLYQPQHF.

This clonotype was seen many times. The J gene is TRBJ2-7, the V gene TRBV7-9, with 8 bases fitting TRBD1. The CDR3 sequence is 14 residues long. With 6 bases clipped from V and 1 base from J, the junction kept 5 bases outside the gene matches. Germline CDR1 and CDR2: SEHNR and FQNEAQ (reference sequence). In nucleotides, the CDR3 is TGTGCCAGCAGTCCCCGGGACAGGTCCTACGAGCAGTACTTC. This sequence encodes CASSPRDRSYEQYF.

This clonotype was seen at least ten times. The CDR3 sequence is CASSEGTDEQYF. CDR3 nucleotide sequence: TGTGCCAGCAGCGAGGGGACTGACGAGCAGTACTTC. J is TRBJ2-7 and V is TRBV11-2; D may be TRBD2 (6 bases). The germline V gene has CDR1 SGHAT and CDR2 FQNNGV. V lost 5 bases, J lost 5 bases, and 10 bases lay in between. This CDR3 has 12 residues.

A word on this clonotype: The germline gene is not matched at one end of the junction; a read error may be the cause. The J gene is TRBJ2-5, the V gene TRBV3-1; 11 positions agree with TRBD2. The CDR3 extends over 16 amino acids. CDR1 is LGHDT and CDR2 is YNNKEL in the germline V gene (reference sequence). The CDR3 loop reads CASSQVASGRNTLYNF. As DNA, the CDR3 is TGTGCCAGCAGCCAAGTGGCTAGCGGGAGGAATACGCTATATAACTTC.